This T cell receptor (beta chain) was documented in a study of Graves' ophthalmopathy and Graves' hyperthyroidism. The CDR3 consists of 18 residues. This clonotype was recorded a few times. This could be a read error, since a much larger clone is one nucleotide away. People with hyperthyroidism were aged 18 to 65 and newly diagnosed, under 2 months' duration. Patients were diagnosed from clinical symptoms, serum thyroxine, TRAb, thyroid ultrasound and orbital computed tomography. From RNA, the CDR3 regions of TCR beta chains were amplified and sequenced. The library came from an HTBI-primed first-round RT-PCR and a second-round multiplex PCR. TCRdb used MiXCR to reprocess the multiplex PCR reads, holding one entry per CDR3 protein. The table includes roughly 400,000 distinct CDR3 sequences, approximately 15% detected once.

The V and J genes are TRBV12-3 or TRBV12-4 and TRBJ2-2; 8 bases fit TRBD2. The receptor was derived from a woman aged 18-30 years with stable Graves' hyperthyroidism. Sequenced: peripheral blood. CDR3 coding DNA: TGTGCCAGCAGTTTATCATCGCGGGGGGTATCGAACACCGGGGAGCTGTGTTTT. Translating it yields CASSLSSRGVSNTGELCF.